This T cell receptor beta chain was captured by sequencing in a study of T cells expressing NK-cell markers. Study-level background: HCMV serostatus: seven of eight sequenced donors positive, one negative.

Germline V gives CDR1 MRHNA, CDR2 SNTAGT. This CDR3 region has 14 residues. Generation of TCR beta cDNA was performed by 5'RACE template switching incorporating UMIs. From the 5' RACE reads, TCRdb lists one entry per CDR3 protein and no DNA. The repertoire table contains hundreds of thousands of distinct CDR3 sequences. Sequencing was performed on blood T cells: a sorted CD56 or NKG2C T cell subset, CD4+ or CD8+ T cells, or bulk PBMC T cells (not recorded which). This TCR came from a woman between 18 and 75 years old in good health. The chain uses TRBV6-4 and TRBJ1-2; TCRdb gives TRBD1 as the D gene, but with no DNA this cannot be confirmed. The CDR3 loop is CASRRTGSNYGYTF.